The clone carrying this T cell receptor beta chain showed up many times. This sample was taken from a study of early T cells in non-severe SARS-CoV-2 infection. V was pared by 5 bases and J by 2 bases, with 13 bases between. Germline lookup yields CDR1 MNHEY and CDR2 SVGEGT. The CDR3 extends over 15 amino acids. TCRdb redid the calling of the 5' RACE reads with MiXCR, one entry per CDR3 protein. Counted here are about 60,000 distinct CDR3 sequences, approximately 9% occurring once; the ten biggest clones make up 15% to 20%. Sequencing used whole blood. The chain couples TRBV6-2 or TRBV6-3 to TRBJ1-5; D might be TRBD1 (6 bases). The TCR originated in an adult who was a healthcare worker with PCR-confirmed SARS-CoV-2 infection or an uninfected control (not recorded which). CDR3 nucleotide sequence: TGTGCCAGCAGTCAACAGGGCTTCGGCAATCAGCCCCAGCATTTT. Protein sequence: CASSQQGFGNQPQHF.